These T cell receptor beta chains were read from a single sample in a study of T cells in Graves' hyperthyroidism and ophthalmopathy. Via MiXCR, TCRdb re-called the multiplex PCR reads, giving one row per CDR3 protein. Of more than 500,000 distinct CDR3 sequences in the sample, under 20% were seen once. Sequencing used blood. These receptors originate from a woman aged 25 to 39 with Graves' hyperthyroidism. Both conserved end residues are trimmed from each CDR3.

j_call,v_call,cdr3_length,cdr3_aa
TRBJ1-5,TRBV7-2,13,ASSLDRGISQPQH
TRBJ2-4,TRBV2,16,ASSEGQGLLLAKNIQY
TRBJ1-5,TRBV30,12,AWSVLGGNQPQH
TRBJ1-5,TRBV7-9,12,ASSLDSSNQPQH
TRBJ2-7,TRBV14,13,ASSLRGAAAYEQY
TRBJ1-1,TRBV13,10,ASSLGRGGAF
TRBJ2-7,TRBV7-2,10,ASSPSNYEQY
TRBJ1-2,TRBV27,13,ASSLRPVGVDGYT
TRBJ2-7,TRBV7-2,16,ASSLVEIRRGSFYEQY
TRBJ2-7,TRBV20-1,15,SAWDKLSAGGVYEQY
TRBJ2-3,TRBV5-1,14,ASSLAPSGGTDTQY
TRBJ2-7,TRBV13,14,ASSFASGRGSYEQY
TRBJ1-1,TRBV30,11,AWSPLANTEAF
TRBJ2-3,TRBV29-1,13,SGGLAGGTTDTQY
TRBJ1-1,TRBV4-1,14,ASSSREKFVDTEAF
TRBJ2-6,TRBV6-2/TRBV6-3,14,ASTGLGSSGANVLT
TRBJ1-1,TRBV27,11,ASRPAGGTEAF
TRBJ1-6,TRBV5-1,13,ASSFRGQGNSPLH
TRBJ2-5,TRBV9,12,ASSVGGYQETQY
TRBJ1-2,TRBV28,14,ASSLVGIGEGYGYT
TRBJ2-2,TRBV6-1,13,ASTGRQGYTGELF
TRBJ2-7,TRBV9,13,ASSVGSTGSYEQY
TRBJ2-3,TRBV10-3,11,AISFASTDTQY
TRBJ2-1,TRBV5-6,13,ASSYGLARNNEQF
TRBJ1-6,TRBV9,15,ASSPRSGQGANWALH
TRBJ2-4,TRBV7-2,17,ASSLAATSGSLAKNIQY
TRBJ2-3,TRBV5-1,13,ASSSGLASTDTQY
TRBJ1-2,TRBV3-1,13,ASSQARQGRDGYT
TRBJ2-1,TRBV29-1,14,SVELAGGKWRNEQF
TRBJ2-1,TRBV30,12,AWSVLTQGNEQF
TRBJ2-1,TRBV28,15,ASSSWTSGRNEYEQF
TRBJ1-1,TRBV11-2,15,ASSFWGLLLGATEAF
TRBJ2-2,TRBV9,14,ASSVDRGWNTGELF
TRBJ1-5,TRBV28,12,AGARGGGNQPQH
TRBJ2-1,TRBV7-3,14,ASSLRSTMEYNEQF
TRBJ2-6,TRBV20-1,12,SAGSGSGANVLT
TRBJ2-1,TRBV5-1,14,ASSPWQLASGNEQF
TRBJ2-2,TRBV7-8,15,ASSLLGESTNTGELF